This is a list of T cell receptor beta chains from one sample in a study of shared clonotypes between healthy human individuals. Some clones are missing from TCRdb's copy, which holds only in-frame ones; the method was immunoSEQ multiplex PCR. This sample has over a million clones, with around four fifths found just once. Sample: memory CD4+ T cells sorted from blood. The origin of the receptors is a man aged 18 to 29 in good health. CDR3s include the opening cysteine and the closing phenylalanine or tryptophan. Each record gives: V gene, J gene, clone size, D gene, CDR3 protein, CDR3 DNA. The D gene is left open where the match is weak. Size values are once, few and many counts, or a class for expanded clones, and some rows have none.

v_gene: TRBV2
j_gene: TRBJ1-5
abundance: .
d_gene: TRBD1
CDR3aa: CASSDQGVWQPQHF
CDR3nt: TGTGCCAGCAGTGATCAGGGGGTTTGGCAGCCCCAGCATTTT

v_gene: TRBV18
j_gene: TRBJ1-5
abundance: once
d_gene: .
CDR3aa: CASSLQGPSNQPQHF
CDR3nt: TGTGCCAGCTCACTACAGGGCCCTAGCAATCAGCCCCAGCATTTT

v_gene: TRBV5-6
j_gene: TRBJ2-1
abundance: once
d_gene: TRBD2
CDR3aa: CASSLQEGLAGYNEQFF
CDR3nt: TGTGCCAGCAGCTTACAAGAAGGACTAGCGGGATACAATGAGCAGTTCTTC

v_gene: TRBV5-1
j_gene: TRBJ2-7
abundance: .
d_gene: .
CDR3aa: CASSPTSNSYEQYF
CDR3nt: TGCGCCAGCAGCCCGACTTCCAACTCCTACGAGCAGTACTTC

v_gene: TRBV27
j_gene: TRBJ2-3
abundance: .
d_gene: TRBD2
CDR3aa: CASSLRVYGGGAGDTQYF
CDR3nt: TGTGCCAGCAGTTTAAGGGTCTACGGCGGGGGGGCCGGAGATACGCAGTATTTT

v_gene: TRBV27
j_gene: TRBJ1-5
abundance: .
d_gene: TRBD1
CDR3aa: CASSPNLAGGGQPQHF
CDR3nt: TGTGCCAGCTCCCCCAACCTGGCAGGGGGCGGTCAGCCCCAGCATTTT

v_gene: TRBV6-1
j_gene: TRBJ2-2
abundance: .
d_gene: .
CDR3aa: CASSEVGRAAGELFF
CDR3nt: TGTGCCAGCAGTGAAGTCGGCAGGGCGGCCGGGGAGCTGTTTTTT

v_gene: TRBV2
j_gene: TRBJ1-2
abundance: few
d_gene: .
CDR3aa: CASNERYGYTF
CDR3nt: TGTGCCAGCAACGAGAGATATGGCTACACCTTC

v_gene: TRBV18
j_gene: TRBJ2-1
abundance: few
d_gene: TRBD1
CDR3aa: CASSPDRGLFF
CDR3nt: TGTGCCAGCTCCCCCGACAGGGGACTGTTCTTC

v_gene: TRBV5-3
j_gene: TRBJ1-5
abundance: few
d_gene: .
CDR3aa: CARSLHQPQHF
CDR3nt: TGTGCCAGAAGCTTACATCAGCCCCAGCATTTT

v_gene: TRBV6-5
j_gene: TRBJ1-1
abundance: .
d_gene: .
CDR3aa: CASSYLARGTEAFF
CDR3nt: TGTGCCAGCAGTTATTTAGCCAGGGGTACTGAAGCTTTCTTT

v_gene: TRBV5-4
j_gene: TRBJ1-4
abundance: .
d_gene: TRBD1
CDR3aa: CASSRTGVAGTNEKLFF
CDR3nt: TGTGCCAGCAGTAGGACAGGGGTGGCTGGCACTAATGAAAAACTGTTTTTT

v_gene: TRBV28
j_gene: TRBJ1-2
abundance: few
d_gene: TRBD1
CDR3aa: CASSSPTGGASNYGYTF
CDR3nt: TGTGCCAGCAGTTCCCCGACAGGGGGCGCGTCTAACTATGGCTACACCTTC

v_gene: TRBV30
j_gene: TRBJ2-7
abundance: few
d_gene: .
CDR3aa: CAWRLGGNYEQYF
CDR3nt: TGTGCCTGGAGACTCGGGGGAAACTACGAGCAGTACTTC

v_gene: TRBV19
j_gene: TRBJ2-2
abundance: .
d_gene: .
CDR3aa: CASSAQSFGGELFF
CDR3nt: TGTGCCAGTAGTGCCCAGAGTTTTGGCGGGGAGCTGTTTTTT

v_gene: TRBV2
j_gene: TRBJ1-1
abundance: few
d_gene: TRBD1
CDR3aa: CASSLTGLNTEAFF
CDR3nt: TGTGCCAGCAGTTTGACAGGGTTGAACACTGAAGCTTTCTTT

v_gene: TRBV14
j_gene: TRBJ2-5
abundance: .
d_gene: .
CDR3aa: CASSQELPAGTQYF
CDR3nt: TGTGCCAGCAGCCAAGAGCTTCCGGCTGGGACCCAGTACTTC

v_gene: TRBV10-3
j_gene: TRBJ2-5
abundance: once
d_gene: .
CDR3aa: CAISAGEQETQYF
CDR3nt: TGTGCCATCAGTGCGGGGGAGCAAGAGACCCAGTACTTC

v_gene: TRBV6-6
j_gene: TRBJ1-1
abundance: .
d_gene: .
CDR3aa: CASSYTGDTEAFF
CDR3nt: TGTGCCAGCAGTTACACAGGAGACACTGAAGCTTTCTTT

v_gene: TRBV4-3
j_gene: TRBJ1-4
abundance: .
d_gene: .
CDR3aa: CASSLRAGTNEKLFF
CDR3nt: TGCGCCAGCAGCCTCAGGGCAGGGACTAATGAAAAACTGTTTTTT

v_gene: TRBV5-4
j_gene: TRBJ2-1
abundance: .
d_gene: .
CDR3aa: CASSLDWASSYNEQFF
CDR3nt: TGTGCCAGCAGCCTTGATTGGGCTAGCTCCTACAATGAGCAGTTCTTC

v_gene: TRBV5-1
j_gene: TRBJ2-1
abundance: .
d_gene: TRBD2
CDR3aa: CASSSGSLAGDNEQFF
CDR3nt: TGCGCCAGCAGCTCCGGCAGTCTAGCGGGCGACAATGAGCAGTTCTTC

v_gene: TRBV4-3
j_gene: TRBJ2-7
abundance: .
d_gene: TRBD1
CDR3aa: CASSQLSGGCEQYF
CDR3nt: TGCGCCAGCAGCCAGCTGTCAGGGGGCTGCGAGCAGTACTTC

v_gene: TRBV18
j_gene: TRBJ1-4
abundance: .
d_gene: .
CDR3aa: CASSPQHTGNEKLFF
CDR3nt: TGTGCCAGCTCACCACAGCACACAGGGAATGAAAAACTGTTTTTT

v_gene: TRBV7-9
j_gene: TRBJ1-2
abundance: .
d_gene: .
CDR3aa: CASSSGANLNYGYTF
CDR3nt: TGTGCCAGCAGCTCCGGAGCTAACCTTAACTATGGCTACACCTTC

v_gene: TRBV7-2
j_gene: TRBJ2-5
abundance: .
d_gene: TRBD2
CDR3aa: CASSLGGRVEETQYF
CDR3nt: TGTGCCAGCAGCTTAGGGGGGAGGGTAGAAGAGACCCAGTACTTC

v_gene: TRBV5-1
j_gene: TRBJ2-7
abundance: .
d_gene: .
CDR3aa: CASSLVSGSYEQYF
CDR3nt: TGCGCCAGCAGCTTGGTTTCAGGGTCCTACGAGCAGTACTTC

v_gene: TRBV23-1
j_gene: TRBJ2-1
abundance: .
d_gene: .
CDR3aa: CASSQGLRRRDGDEQFF
CDR3nt: TGCGCCAGCAGTCAGGGTTTGAGGCGGCGGGATGGCGATGAGCAGTTCTTC

v_gene: TRBV9
j_gene: TRBJ2-1
abundance: once
d_gene: .
CDR3aa: CASSVVWAGAGNEQFF
CDR3nt: TGTGCCAGCAGCGTAGTCTGGGCAGGGGCGGGCAATGAGCAGTTCTTC

v_gene: TRBV6-6
j_gene: TRBJ2-5
abundance: .
d_gene: TRBD2
CDR3aa: CASSYSRLAVGETQYF
CDR3nt: TGTGCCAGCAGTTACTCGAGACTAGCGGTTGGGGAGACCCAGTACTTC

v_gene: TRBV7-9
j_gene: TRBJ1-1
abundance: few
d_gene: .
CDR3aa: CASTPGRGNTEAFF
CDR3nt: TGTGCCAGCACCCCAGGAAGGGGGAACACTGAAGCTTTCTTT

v_gene: TRBV28
j_gene: TRBJ1-4
abundance: .
d_gene: TRBD1
CDR3aa: CASSLIPTGGGGKLFF
CDR3nt: TGTGCCAGCAGTTTAATCCCGACAGGGGGCGGCGGAAAACTGTTTTTT

v_gene: TRBV25-1
j_gene: TRBJ1-2
abundance: few
d_gene: .
CDR3aa: CASSEDTDYGYTF
CDR3nt: TGTGCCAGCAGCGAGGACACCGACTATGGCTACACCTTC

v_gene: TRBV5-1
j_gene: TRBJ2-7
abundance: few
d_gene: TRBD2
CDR3aa: CASSSGLAVSSYEQYF
CDR3nt: TGCGCCAGCAGCTCGGGACTAGCGGTCAGCTCCTACGAGCAGTACTTC

v_gene: TRBV5-8
j_gene: TRBJ2-3
abundance: .
d_gene: .
CDR3aa: CASSFSGSSTDTQYF
CDR3nt: TGTGCCAGCAGCTTTTCAGGGTCTAGCACAGATACGCAGTATTTT